A single sample is the source of the 8 T cell receptor beta chains below, sequenced in a study of T cells in Graves' hyperthyroidism and ophthalmopathy. TCR beta CDR3 regions were amplified from RNA transcripts. During a first-round RT-PCR of the TCR CDR3, the HTBI primer set was used. MiXCR, applied by TCRdb to the multiplex PCR reads, yields one record per CDR3 protein. The data hold roughly 350,000 distinct CDR3 sequences, with about 14% observed a single time. The sample taken for sequencing was blood. The receptors derive from a woman in her 30s with Graves' hyperthyroidism.

This clonotype was seen many times. The chain links TRBV7-9 to TRBJ2-4; TRBD1 matches at 11 bases. The germline V gene encodes CDR1 SEHNR and CDR2 FQNEAQ (reference sequence). Losses at the gene ends were 5 bases for V and 5 bases for J; bases not matched to a gene: 8. This CDR3 comprises 16 residues. The CDR3 DNA reads as TGTGCCAGCAGCCTAGGACCGGGACAGGGGGAAAACATTCAGTACTTC. This sequence encodes CASSLGPGQGENIQYF.

This clonotype appeared many times. CDR3 loop: CASSPVGGTPNTGELFF. CDR3 bases: TGTGCCAGCAGCCCTGTGGGAGGTACCCCGAACACCGGGGAGCTGTTTTTT. J is TRBJ2-2 and V is TRBV2; tentative D call: TRBD2 (6 bases). Germline CDR1 is SNHLY and CDR2 is FYNNEI. There are 17 residues in the CDR3. V was cut by 6 bases and J by 0 bases, with 17 bases left in between.

This clonotype appeared many times. The CDR3 loop is CASSPIGGYEQYF. CDR3 DNA: TGTGCCAGCAGCCCCATTGGGGGGTACGAGCAGTACTTC. The chain has TRBV11-2 and TRBJ2-7; D possibly corresponds to TRBD2 (6 bases). V was clipped by 5 bases and J by 4 bases, with 12 bases between them. The CDR3 consists of 13 residues. Germline V lookup: CDR1 SGHAT, CDR2 FQNNGV.

The chain has TRBV18 and TRBJ2-7, with 8 bases matching TRBD1. Germline lookup yields CDR1 KGHSH and CDR2 LQKENI. This CDR3 contains 13 residues. V shed 2 bases and J 6 bases; nucleotides not matched to a gene: 3. The CDR3 DNA reads TGTGCCAGCTCACCAAGACAGGGGAGCGAGCAGTACTTC. Translated, it gives CASSPRQGSEQYF. Complete variable domain (other parts from reference TRBV18 and TRBJ2-7): NAGVMQNPRHLVRRRGQEARLRCSPMKGHSHVYWYRQLPEEGLKFMVYLQKENIIDESGMPKERFSAEFPKEGPSILRIQQVVRGDSAAYFCASSPRQGSEQYFGPGTRLTVT.

This clonotype occurred many times. The rearrangement joins TRBV2 to TRBJ2-1; 7 nucleotides line up with TRBD2. The germline gives CDR1 SNHLY, CDR2 FYNNEI. This CDR3 has 17 residues. V gave up 5 bases and J gave up 5 bases; unmatched junction bases: 15. The DNA of the CDR3 is TGTGCCAGCAGTCCTTCCTCTCCTAGCGGTTTTAACAATGAGCAGTTCTTC. It codes for CASSPSSPSGFNNEQFF.

This clonotype came up a few times. This chain joins TRBV28 and TRBJ2-4; weak D call: TRBD2 (5 bases). This CDR3 spans 16 amino acids. Trimming took off 6 bases at V and 1 base at J, with 16 bases between the two ends. Germline V gene lookup returns CDR1 MDHEN and CDR2 SYDVKM. The CDR3 is CASSSLRAAAKNIQYF. The CDR3 coding sequence is TGTGCCAGCAGCTCCCTGCGGGCCGCCGCCAAAAACATTCAGTACTTC.

The chain employs TRBV28 and TRBJ1-5; D is perhaps TRBD1 (6 bases). CDR3 size: 13 residues. The germline CDR1 and CDR2 sequences are MDHEN and SYDVKM. Trimming shortened V by 0 bases and J by 6 bases, and 6 bases separated the two germline ends. The CDR3 here is CASSLWGAQPQHF. As DNA, the CDR3 is TGTGCCAGCAGTTTATGGGGGGCTCAGCCCCAGCATTTT.

This clonotype occurred many times. The chain employs TRBV2 and TRBJ2-3; D gene uncertain. V was clipped by 8 bases and J by 0 bases, with 12 bases between them. Germline V CDR1 and CDR2: SNHLY, FYNNEI. The CDR3 sequence is 14 residues long. The chain's CDR3 is CASLARFSTDTQYF. The CDR3 coding sequence is TGTGCCAGCCTCGCCCGATTTAGCACAGATACGCAGTATTTT. The full variable domain, with the rest looked up from reference TRBV2 and TRBJ2-3, is EPEVTQTPSHQVTQMGQEVILRCVPISNHLYFYWYRQILGQKVEFLVSFYNNEISEKSEIFDDQFSVERPDGSNFTLKIRSTKLEDSAMYFCASLARFSTDTQYFGPGTRLTVL.